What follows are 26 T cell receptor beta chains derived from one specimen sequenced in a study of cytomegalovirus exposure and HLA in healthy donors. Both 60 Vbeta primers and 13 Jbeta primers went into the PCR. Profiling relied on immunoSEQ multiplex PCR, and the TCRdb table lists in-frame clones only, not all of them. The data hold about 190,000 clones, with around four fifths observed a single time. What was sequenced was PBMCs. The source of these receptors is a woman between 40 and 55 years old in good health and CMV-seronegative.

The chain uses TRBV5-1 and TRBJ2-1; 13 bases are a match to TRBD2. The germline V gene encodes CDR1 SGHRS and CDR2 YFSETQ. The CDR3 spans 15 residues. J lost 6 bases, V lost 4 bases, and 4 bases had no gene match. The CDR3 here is CASSIRTSGGNEQFF. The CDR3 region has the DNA TGCGCCAGCAGCATTAGGACTAGCGGGGGCAATGAGCAGTTCTTC.

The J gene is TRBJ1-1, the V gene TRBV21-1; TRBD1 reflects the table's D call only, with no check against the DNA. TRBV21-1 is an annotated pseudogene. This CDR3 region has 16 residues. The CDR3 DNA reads TGTGCCAGCAGCAAAGGGGTGGGACAGACGAACACTGAAGCTTTCTTT. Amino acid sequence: CASSKGVGQTNTEAFF.

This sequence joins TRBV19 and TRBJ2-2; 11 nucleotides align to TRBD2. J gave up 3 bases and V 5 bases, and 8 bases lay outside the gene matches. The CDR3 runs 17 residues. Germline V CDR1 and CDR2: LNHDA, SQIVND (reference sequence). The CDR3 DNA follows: TGTGCCAGTAGTCCCTACACGGGACTAGCGGACACCGGGGAGCTGTTTTTT. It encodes CASSPYTGLADTGELFF.

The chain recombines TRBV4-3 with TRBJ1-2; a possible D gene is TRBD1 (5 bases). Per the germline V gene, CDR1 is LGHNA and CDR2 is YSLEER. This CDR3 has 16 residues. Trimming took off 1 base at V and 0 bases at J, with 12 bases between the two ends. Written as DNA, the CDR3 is TGCGCCAGCAGCCAAGTCTTTTCGGGGGCTAACTATGGCTACACCTTC. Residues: CASSQVFSGANYGYTF.

The CDR3 is CATSGGGKGMNTEAFF. The CDR3, as DNA: TGTGCCACCAGCGGGGGGGGGAAGGGGATGAACACTGAAGCTTTCTTT. The genes are TRBV15 and TRBJ1-1; a possible D gene is TRBD1 (5 bases). CDR1 is LNHNV and CDR2 is YYDKDF in the germline V gene (reference sequence). V lost 5 bases, J lost 0 bases, and 16 bases lay in between. The CDR3 contains 16 residues.

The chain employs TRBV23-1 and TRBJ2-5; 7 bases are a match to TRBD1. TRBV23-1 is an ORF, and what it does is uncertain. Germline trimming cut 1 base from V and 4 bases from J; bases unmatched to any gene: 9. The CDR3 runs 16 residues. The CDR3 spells CASSQFTDRAGETQYF. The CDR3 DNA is TGCGCCAGCAGTCAATTCACCGACAGGGCGGGAGAGACCCAGTACTTC.

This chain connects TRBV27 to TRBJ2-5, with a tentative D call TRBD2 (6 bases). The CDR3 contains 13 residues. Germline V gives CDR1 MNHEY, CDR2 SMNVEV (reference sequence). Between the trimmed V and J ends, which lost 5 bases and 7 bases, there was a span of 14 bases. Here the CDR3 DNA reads TGTGCCAGCAGTCGGGACTGGGAAGGGACCCAGTACTTC. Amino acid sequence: CASSRDWEGTQYF.

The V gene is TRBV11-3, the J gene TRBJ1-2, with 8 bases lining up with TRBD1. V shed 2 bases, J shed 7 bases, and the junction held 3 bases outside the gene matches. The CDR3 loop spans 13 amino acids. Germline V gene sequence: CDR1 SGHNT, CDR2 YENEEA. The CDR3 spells CASSLQGAGGYTF. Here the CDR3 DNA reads TGTGCCAGCAGCTTACAGGGGGCGGGTGGCTACACCTTC.

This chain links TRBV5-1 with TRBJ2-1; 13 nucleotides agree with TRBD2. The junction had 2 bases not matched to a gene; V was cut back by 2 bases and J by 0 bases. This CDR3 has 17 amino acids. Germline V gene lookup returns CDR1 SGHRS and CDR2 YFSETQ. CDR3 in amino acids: CASSFRTSGSSYNEQFF. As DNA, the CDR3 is TGCGCCAGCAGCTTCAGGACTAGCGGGAGCTCCTACAATGAGCAGTTCTTC. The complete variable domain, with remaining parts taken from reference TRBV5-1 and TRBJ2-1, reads KAGVTQTPRYLIKTRGQQVTLSCSPISGHRSVSWYQQTPGQGLQFLFEYFSETQRNKGNFPGRFSGRQFSNSRSEMNVSTLELGDSALYLCASSFRTSGSSYNEQFFGPGTRLTVL.

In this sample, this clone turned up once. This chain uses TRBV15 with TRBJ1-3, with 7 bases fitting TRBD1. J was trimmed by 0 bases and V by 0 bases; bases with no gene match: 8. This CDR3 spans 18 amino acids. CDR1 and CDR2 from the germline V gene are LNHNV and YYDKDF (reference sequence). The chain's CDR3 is CATSRDAGTVRSGNTIYF. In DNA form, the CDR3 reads TGTGCCACCAGCAGAGATGCGGGGACAGTCCGCTCTGGAAACACCATATATTTT.

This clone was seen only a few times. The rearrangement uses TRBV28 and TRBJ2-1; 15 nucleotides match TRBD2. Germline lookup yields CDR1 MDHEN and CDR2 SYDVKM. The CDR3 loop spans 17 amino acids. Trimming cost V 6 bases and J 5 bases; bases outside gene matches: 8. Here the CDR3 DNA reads TGTGCCAGCAGCCTTGGGACTAGCGGGAGGATCGACAATGAGCAGTTCTTC. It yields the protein CASSLGTSGRIDNEQFF.

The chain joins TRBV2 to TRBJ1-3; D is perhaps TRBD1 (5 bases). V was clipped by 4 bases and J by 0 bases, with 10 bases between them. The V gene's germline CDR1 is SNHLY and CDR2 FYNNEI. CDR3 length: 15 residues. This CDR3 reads CASSVARASGNTIYF. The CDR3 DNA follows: TGTGCCAGCAGTGTAGCCAGGGCCTCTGGAAACACCATATATTTT. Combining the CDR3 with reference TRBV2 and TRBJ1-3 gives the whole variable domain EPEVTQTPSHQVTQMGQEVILRCVPISNHLYFYWYRQILGQKVEFLVSFYNNEISEKSEIFDDQFSVERPDGSNFTLKIRSTKLEDSAMYFCASSVARASGNTIYFGEGSWLTVV.

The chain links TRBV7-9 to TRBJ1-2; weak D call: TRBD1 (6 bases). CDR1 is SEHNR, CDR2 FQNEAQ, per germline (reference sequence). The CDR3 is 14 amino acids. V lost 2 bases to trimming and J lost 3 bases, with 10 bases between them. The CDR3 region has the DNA TGTGCCAGCAGCTTAAGGGGGGGGGACTATGGCTACACCTTC. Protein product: CASSLRGGDYGYTF.

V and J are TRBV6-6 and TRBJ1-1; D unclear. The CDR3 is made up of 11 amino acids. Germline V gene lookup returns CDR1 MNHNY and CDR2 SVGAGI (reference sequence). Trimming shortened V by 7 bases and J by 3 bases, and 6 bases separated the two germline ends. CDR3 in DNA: TGTGCCAGCATAGAATACACTGAAGCTTTCTTT. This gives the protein CASIEYTEAFF.

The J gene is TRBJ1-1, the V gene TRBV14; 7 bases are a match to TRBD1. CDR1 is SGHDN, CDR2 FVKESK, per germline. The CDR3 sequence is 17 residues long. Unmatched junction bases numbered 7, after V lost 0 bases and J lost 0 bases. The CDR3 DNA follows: TGTGCCAGCAGCCAAGAGGACAGGATGACTATGAACACTGAAGCTTTCTTT. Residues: CASSQEDRMTMNTEAFF.

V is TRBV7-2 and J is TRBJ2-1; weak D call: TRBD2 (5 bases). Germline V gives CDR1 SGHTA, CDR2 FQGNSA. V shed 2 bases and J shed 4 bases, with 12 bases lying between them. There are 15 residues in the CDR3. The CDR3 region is CASSLFPGIYNEQFF. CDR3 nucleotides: TGTGCCAGCAGCTTATTTCCGGGGATATACAATGAGCAGTTCTTC.

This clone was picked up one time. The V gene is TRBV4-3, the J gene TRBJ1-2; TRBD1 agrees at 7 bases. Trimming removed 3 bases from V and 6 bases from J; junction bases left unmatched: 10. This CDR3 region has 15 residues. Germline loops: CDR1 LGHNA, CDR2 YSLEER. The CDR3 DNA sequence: TGCGCCAGCAGCCATAACAGGGGTATTTTGGATGGCTACACCTTC. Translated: CASSHNRGILDGYTF.

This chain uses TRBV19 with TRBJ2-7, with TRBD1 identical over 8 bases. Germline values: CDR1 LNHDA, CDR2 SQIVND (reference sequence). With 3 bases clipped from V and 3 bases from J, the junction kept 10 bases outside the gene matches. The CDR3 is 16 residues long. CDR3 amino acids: CASSISQGARIYEQYF. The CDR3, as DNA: TGTGCCAGTAGTATCTCCCAGGGGGCGAGGATCTACGAGCAGTACTTC.

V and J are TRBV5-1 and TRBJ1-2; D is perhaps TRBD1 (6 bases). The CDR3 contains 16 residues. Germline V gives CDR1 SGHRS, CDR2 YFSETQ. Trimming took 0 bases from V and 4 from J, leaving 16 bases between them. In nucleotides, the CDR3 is TGCGCCAGCAGCTTGGAACACCCAGGGGACGGCTATGGCTACACCTTC. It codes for CASSLEHPGDGYGYTF.

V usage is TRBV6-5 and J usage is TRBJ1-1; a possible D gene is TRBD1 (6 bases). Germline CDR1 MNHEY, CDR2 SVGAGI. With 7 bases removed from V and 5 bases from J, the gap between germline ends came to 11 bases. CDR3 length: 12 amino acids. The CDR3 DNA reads TGTGCCAGCAAGCCAGGGGCTACTGAAGCTTTCTTT. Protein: CASKPGATEAFF.

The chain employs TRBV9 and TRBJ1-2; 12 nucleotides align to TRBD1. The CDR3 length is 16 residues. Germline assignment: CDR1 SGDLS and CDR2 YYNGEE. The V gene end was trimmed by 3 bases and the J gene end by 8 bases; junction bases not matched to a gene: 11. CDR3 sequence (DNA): TGTGCCAGCAGCGCCCATCTAGGGACAGGGGGCAGCGGCTACACCTTC. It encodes CASSAHLGTGGSGYTF.

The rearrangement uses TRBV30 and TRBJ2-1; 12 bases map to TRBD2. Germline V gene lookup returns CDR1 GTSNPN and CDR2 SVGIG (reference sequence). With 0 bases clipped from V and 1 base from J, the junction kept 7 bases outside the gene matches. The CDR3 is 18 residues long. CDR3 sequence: CAWSVFVTSGSSYNEQFF. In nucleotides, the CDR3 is TGTGCCTGGAGTGTATTCGTGACTAGCGGGAGTTCCTACAATGAGCAGTTCTTC.

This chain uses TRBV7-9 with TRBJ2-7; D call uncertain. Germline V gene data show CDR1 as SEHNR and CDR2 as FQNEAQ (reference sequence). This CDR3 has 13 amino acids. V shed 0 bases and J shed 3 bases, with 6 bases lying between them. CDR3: CASSLAGLYEQYF. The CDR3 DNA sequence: TGTGCCAGCAGCTTAGCCGGTCTCTACGAGCAGTACTTC. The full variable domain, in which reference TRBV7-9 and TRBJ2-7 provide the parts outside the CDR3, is DTGVSQNPRHKITKRGQNVTFRCDPISEHNRLYWYRQTLGQGPEFLTYFQNEAQLEKSRLLSDRFSAERPKGSFSTLEIQRTEQGDSAMYLCASSLAGLYEQYFGPGTRLTVT.

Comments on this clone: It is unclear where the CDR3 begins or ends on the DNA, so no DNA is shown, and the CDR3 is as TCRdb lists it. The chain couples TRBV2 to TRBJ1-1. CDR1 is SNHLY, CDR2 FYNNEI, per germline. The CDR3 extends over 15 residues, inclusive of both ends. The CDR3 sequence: CASSSSIGGNTEAFF.

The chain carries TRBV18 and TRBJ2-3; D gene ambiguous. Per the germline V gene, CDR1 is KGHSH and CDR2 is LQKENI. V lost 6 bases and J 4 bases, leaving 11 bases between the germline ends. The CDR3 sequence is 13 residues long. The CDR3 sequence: CASSLGEADTQYF. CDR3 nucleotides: TGTGCCAGCTCCCTTGGAGAGGCAGATACGCAGTATTTT.

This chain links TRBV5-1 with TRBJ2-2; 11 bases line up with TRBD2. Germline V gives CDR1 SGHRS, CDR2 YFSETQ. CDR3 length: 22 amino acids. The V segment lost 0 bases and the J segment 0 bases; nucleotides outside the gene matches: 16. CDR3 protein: CASSLAIYEGSGRAPNTGELFF. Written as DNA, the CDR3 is TGCGCCAGCAGCTTGGCCATCTACGAGGGTAGCGGGAGGGCCCCGAACACCGGGGAGCTGTTTTTT.